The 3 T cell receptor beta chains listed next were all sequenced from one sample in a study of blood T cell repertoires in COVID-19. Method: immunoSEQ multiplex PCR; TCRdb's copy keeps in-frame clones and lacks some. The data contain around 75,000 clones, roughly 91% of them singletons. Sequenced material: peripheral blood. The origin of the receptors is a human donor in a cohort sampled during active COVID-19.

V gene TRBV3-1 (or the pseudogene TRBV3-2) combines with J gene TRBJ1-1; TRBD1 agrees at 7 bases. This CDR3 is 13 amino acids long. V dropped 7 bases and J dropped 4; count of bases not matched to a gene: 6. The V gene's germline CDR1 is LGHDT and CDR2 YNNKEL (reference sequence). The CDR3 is CASKYRGGTEAFF. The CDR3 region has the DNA TGTGCCAGCAAATACAGGGGAGGCACTGAAGCTTTCTTT.

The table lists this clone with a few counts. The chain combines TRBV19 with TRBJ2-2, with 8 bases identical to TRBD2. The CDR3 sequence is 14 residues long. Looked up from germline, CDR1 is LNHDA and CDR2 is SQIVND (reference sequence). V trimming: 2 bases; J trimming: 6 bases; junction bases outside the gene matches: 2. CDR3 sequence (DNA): TGTGCCAGTAGTATACTAGCGGGCGCCGGGGAGCTGTTTTTT. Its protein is CASSILAGAGELFF.

The CDR3: CASSAKSSLLAFMINEQFF. DNA of the CDR3: TGTGCCAGCAGCGCTAAGTCGTCGCTACTAGCGTTTATGATCAATGAGCAGTTCTTC. The rearrangement joins TRBV5-6 to TRBJ2-1; 7 nucleotides align to TRBD2. Trimming cost V 4 bases and J 6 bases; bases outside gene matches: 22. Germline CDR1 is SGHDT and CDR2 is YYEEEE. The CDR3 runs 19 residues.